The rows below give T cell receptor beta chains drawn from one sample of a study of T cell responses to AZD1222 COVID-19 vaccine. Profiled with immunoSEQ multiplex PCR; TCRdb holds only in-frame clones, not every one. The profile shows around 76,000 clones, roughly 84% of them singletons. The specimen comprised peripheral blood, sampled on day 0 of AZD1222 vaccination. Source of these receptors: an adult in good health. Each CDR3 is given with its conserved first and last residue. Each record gives: CDR3 length, D gene, J gene, V gene, clone size, CDR3 DNA, CDR3 protein. The D gene is left open where the match is weak. Some rows mark clone size as missing; the rest say once, few, many or name a class of expanded clone.

>13|.|TRBJ1-2|TRBV28|medium-sized
TGTGCCAGCAGGTCGACAGCGGGAAATGGCTACACCTTC
CASRSTAGNGYTF
>12|.|TRBJ1-1|TRBV6-6|.
TGTGCCAGCAGGGTAGGGGGTACTGAAGCTTTCTTT
CASRVGGTEAFF
>17|TRBD1|TRBJ1-2|TRBV28|.
TGTGCCAGCAGTTTAGAGACCCCGACAGGGGCCAACTATGGCTACACCTTC
CASSLETPTGANYGYTF
>14|TRBD1|TRBJ2-7|TRBV30|.
TGTGCCTGGAGTGGGGGACAGAGATACGTTCCGCATCACTTC
CAWSGGQRYVPHHF
>12|TRBD1|TRBJ1-1|TRBV7-9|.
TGTGCCAGCAGCTTTAACAGGGGGGGAGCTTTCTTT
CASSFNRGGAFF
>13|.|TRBJ1-2|TRBV25-1|.
TGTGCCAGCAGTGATGAGTGGCAGGATGGCTACACCTTC
CASSDEWQDGYTF
>13|.|TRBJ1-1|TRBV28|once
TGTGCCAGCAGTCGGCCCGGTAGCACTGAAGCTTTCTTT
CASSRPGSTEAFF
>13|TRBD1|TRBJ1-1|TRBV7-9|.
TGTGCCAGCAGCAGTCCGGGACAGAGTGAAGCTTTCTTT
CASSSPGQSEAFF
>14|.|TRBJ1-3|TRBV7-2|.
TGTGCCAGCAGCCCCCCTTGGGGGAGAAACACCATATATTTT
CASSPPWGRNTIYF
>12|.|TRBJ1-2|TRBV7-3|few
TGTGCCAGCAGCCACAACAGCGATGGCTACACCTTC
CASSHNSDGYTF
>13|.|TRBJ2-1|TRBV19|.
TGTGCCAGTAGCGCGGGACAGTTCAATGAGCAGTTCTTC
CASSAGQFNEQFF
>15|.|TRBJ1-2|TRBV2|.
TGTGCCAGCAGGCACCAGGCAGGGGCAGATTATGGCTACACCTTC
CASRHQAGADYGYTF
>14|TRBD1|TRBJ1-6|TRBV7-2|.
TGTGCCAGCAGCCACGGGACAGCCAATTCACCCCTCCACTTT
CASSHGTANSPLHF
>15|.|TRBJ2-1|TRBV4-2|.
TGTGCCAGCAGCCAAGATCATTGGGACCCCAATGAGCAGTTCTTC
CASSQDHWDPNEQFF
>17|TRBD2|TRBJ2-3|TRBV15|.
TGTGCCACCAGCAGGGGCGGGGGGCTAAGGGGCACAGATACGCAGTATTTT
CATSRGGGLRGTDTQYF
>12|.|TRBJ2-3|TRBV18|.
TGTGCCAGCTCACAAAGCACAGATACGCAGTATTTT
CASSQSTDTQYF
>16|TRBD1|TRBJ2-3|TRBV9|.
TGTGCCAGCAGCCGTATCACAGGGGTGGTTGCGGATACGCAGTATTTT
CASSRITGVVADTQYF
>15|TRBD2|TRBJ2-7|TRBV28|.
TGTGCCAGCAGCCTGGCGGGGGGCCCTACCTACGAGCAGTACTTC
CASSLAGGPTYEQYF
>13|.|TRBJ1-6|TRBV5-6|.
TGTGCCAGCAGCCGAGGGGGAAATTCACCCCTCCACTTT
CASSRGGNSPLHF
>14|.|TRBJ2-3|TRBV7-2|.
TGTGCCTGCGCCGGCGGACCGAGCACAGATACGCAGTATTTT
CACAGGPSTDTQYF
>12|.|TRBJ2-5|TRBV7-9|.
TGTGCCAGCAGCTCACAAGGGGAGACCCAGTACTTC
CASSSQGETQYF
>16|TRBD1|TRBJ2-6|TRBV28|.
TGTGCCAGCAGTTCCCTAACAGGGGGTGGGGCCAACGTCCTGACTTTC
CASSSLTGGGANVLTF
>14|.|TRBJ2-1|TRBV5-4|.
TGTGCCAGCAGCTTAGGCGGATTGAAAAATGAGCAGTTCTTC
CASSLGGLKNEQFF
>17|TRBD1|TRBJ2-7|TRBV6-1|.
TGTGCCAGCAGTGGGATTTCAAGGGACAGGGGGACTTACGAGCAGTACTTC
CASSGISRDRGTYEQYF